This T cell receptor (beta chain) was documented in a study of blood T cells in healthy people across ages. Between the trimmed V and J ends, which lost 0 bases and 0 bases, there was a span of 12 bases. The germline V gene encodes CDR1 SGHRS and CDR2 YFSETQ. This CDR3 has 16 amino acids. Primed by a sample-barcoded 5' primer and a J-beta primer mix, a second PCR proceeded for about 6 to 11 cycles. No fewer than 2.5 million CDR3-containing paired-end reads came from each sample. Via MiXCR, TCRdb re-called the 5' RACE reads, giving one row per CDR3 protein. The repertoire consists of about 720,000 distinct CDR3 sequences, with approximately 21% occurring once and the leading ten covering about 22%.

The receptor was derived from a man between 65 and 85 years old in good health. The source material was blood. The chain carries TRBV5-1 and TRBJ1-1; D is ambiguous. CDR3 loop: CASSLEVGSLNTEAFF. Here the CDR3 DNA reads TGCGCCAGCAGCTTGGAGGTCGGCAGTTTGAACACTGAAGCTTTCTTT.